The rows below give T cell receptor beta chains drawn from one sample of a study of blood T cell repertoires in COVID-19. Sequencing was performed with immunoSEQ multiplex PCR; in TCRdb, only in-frame clones are kept and a portion is missing. Of tens of thousands of clones listed, around 87% are singletons. Sequencing used peripheral blood. Receptors were obtained from a man in his sixties with active COVID-19. CDR3s include the opening cysteine and the closing phenylalanine or tryptophan. A D gene is named only where the DNA matches it firmly. Size is omitted from some rows. Given values are once, few, many or a class for expanded clones.

>.|TRBV19|TRBJ2-2|.
TGTGCCAGTAGTATATCCAGGCGGGGCACCGGGGAGCTGTTTTTT
CASSISRRGTGELFF
>.|TRBV7-8|TRBJ1-6|.
TGTGCCAGCAGCGGGGCTGGGTCTTCACCCCTCCACTTT
CASSGAGSSPLHF
>.|TRBV5-6|TRBJ2-7|TRBD2
TGTGCCAGCAGCCGAAAGCGGGGGGGTTGGTACGAGCAGTACTTC
CASSRKRGGWYEQYF
>.|TRBV6-5|TRBJ2-5|TRBD1
TGTGCCAGCAGTCAGGGGACAGGCCACCAAGAGACCCAGTACTTC
CASSQGTGHQETQYF
>.|TRBV5-1|TRBJ2-3|TRBD2
TGCGCCAGCAAAGCGAATAGCGGGGAAGATACGCAGTATTTT
CASKANSGEDTQYF
>.|TRBV27|TRBJ2-7|.
TGTGCCAGCAGTTTGGTTGGGGGCAGGGAGCAGTACTTC
CASSLVGGREQYF
>few|TRBV19|TRBJ2-3|TRBD2
TGTGCCAGTAGTAAAAGCGGGAGTCCGGGGAGGACAGATACGCAGTATTTT
CASSKSGSPGRTDTQYF
>.|TRBV2|TRBJ2-3|.
TGTGCCAGCAGTGCACAGGGAAGTAGCGATACGCAGTATTTT
CASSAQGSSDTQYF
>large|TRBV7-9|TRBJ2-3|TRBD1
TGTGCCAGCAGCTTAAAAGTGACAGGGAATCCCCCAGATACGCAGTATTTT
CASSLKVTGNPPDTQYF
>.|TRBV18|TRBJ2-6|.
TGTGCCAGCTCACCTACAGGTCACTCTGGGGCCAACGTCCTGACTTTC
CASSPTGHSGANVLTF
>.|TRBV9|TRBJ2-7|TRBD2
TGTGCCAGCAGCGTAGCGGGCGGGGGGTGCTCCTACGAGCAGTACTTC
CASSVAGGGCSYEQYF
>.|TRBV5-5|TRBJ1-2|.
TGTGCCAGCAGCTTGGGGCAGGGTGCCTATGGCTACACCTTC
CASSLGQGAYGYTF
>.|TRBV5-5|TRBJ1-1|.
TGTGCCAGCAGACCAGAGGGAGGGCACGCTGAAGCTTTCTTT
CASRPEGGHAEAFF
>.|TRBV19|TRBJ2-7|.
TGTGCCAGTAGTACGGAGATGACCTACGAGCAGTACTTC
CASSTEMTYEQYF
>.|TRBV7-9|TRBJ2-3|TRBD1
TGTGCCAGCAGCTTAGGCAAACAGGGGGGCACAGATACGCAGTATTTT
CASSLGKQGGTDTQYF
>.|TRBV19|TRBJ2-3|TRBD2
TGTGCCAGTAGTATCCCAGGACTAGGCGGGACAGATACGCAGTATTTT
CASSIPGLGGTDTQYF
>.|TRBV30|TRBJ2-7|TRBD2
TGTGCCTGGAGGGCGGGGGGAGTATTCTACGAGCAGTACTTC
CAWRAGGVFYEQYF
>.|TRBV3-1/TRBV3-2|TRBJ2-1|TRBD1
TGTGCCAGCAGCCAAGGGGACAGGGGCAATGAGCAGTTCTTC
CASSQGDRGNEQFF
>.|TRBV7-2|TRBJ2-5|.
TGTGCCAGCAGCTTAGAATTTACTGAGACCCAGTACTTC
CASSLEFTETQYF
>.|TRBV11-2|TRBJ2-7|TRBD2
TGTGCCAGCAGCTTAGAGGCGGGAGGTTTCAGCGAGCAGTACTTC
CASSLEAGGFSEQYF
>.|TRBV7-6|TRBJ1-4|.
TGTGCCAGCAGCTTAGCTCCATTTTATTCGGTAGCAACTAATGAAAAACTGTTTTTT
CASSLAPFYSVATNEKLFF
>.|TRBV3-1/TRBV3-2|TRBJ2-7|TRBD1
TGTGCCAGCAGCCAAGGGGGCTCGATAGGGGGCGGCGAGCAGTACTTC
CASSQGGSIGGGEQYF
>once|TRBV6-2/TRBV6-3|TRBJ2-7|TRBD2
TGTGCCAGCAGACCTAGCGGGTTCTCCTACGAGCAGTACTTC
CASRPSGFSYEQYF